This passage covers 27 T cell receptor beta chains from one sample sequenced in a study of blood T cell repertoires in COVID-19. Produced via immunoSEQ multiplex PCR; TCRdb's table is partial and in-frame only. The sample includes around 150,000 clones, 70% to 80% of them seen just once. The source material was peripheral blood. These receptors were obtained from a woman at least 80 years old with active or convalescent COVID-19.

The chain has TRBV19 and TRBJ2-3; 12 bases agree with TRBD2. The CDR3 totals 16 residues. The V and J ends lost 4 bases and 6 bases, in that order; junction bases with no gene match: 8. Germline CDR1 LNHDA, CDR2 SQIVND (reference sequence). CDR3 sequence: CASSKTGTSGWDTQYF. In nucleotides, the CDR3 is TGTGCCAGTAGTAAAACCGGGACTAGCGGGTGGGATACGCAGTATTTT.

V is TRBV29-1 and J is TRBJ1-2, with 7 bases aligning to TRBD1. Germline-derived CDR1 and CDR2 are SQVTM and ANQGSEA. The CDR3 contains 14 residues. J was trimmed by 8 bases and V by 1 base; bases with no gene match: 10. The CDR3 spells CSVEGQTGLRGYTF. The DNA for the CDR3 is TGCAGCGTTGAAGGACAGACAGGGTTAAGGGGCTACACCTTC.

The rearrangement joins TRBV3-1 (or the pseudogene TRBV3-2) to TRBJ2-1; D is perhaps TRBD1 (6 bases). V gave up 4 bases and J gave up 4 bases, with 14 bases separating them. Germline CDR1 reads LGHDT; CDR2 reads YNNKEL (reference sequence). The CDR3 consists of 15 residues. DNA of the CDR3: TGTGCCAGCAGCCGACGTAACAGGGCGTACAATGAGCAGTTCTTC. Protein: CASSRRNRAYNEQFF.

This chain connects TRBV19 to TRBJ1-5; 8 positions agree with TRBD1. The ends lost 8 bases at V and 1 base at J; junction bases unmatched: 4. This CDR3 comprises 14 residues. Germline V gene lookup returns CDR1 LNHDA and CDR2 SQIVND (reference sequence). CDR3 bases: TGTGCCAGTGCAGGGGGCGTAAGCAATCAGCCCCAGCATTTT. As protein: CASAGGVSNQPQHF.

V and J are TRBV15 and TRBJ1-4; D gene unclear. This CDR3 comprises 16 residues. The germline V and J ends were trimmed by 5 bases and 4 bases, with 17 bases remaining between them. CDR1 is LNHNV and CDR2 is YYDKDF in the germline V gene (reference sequence). CDR3 sequence (DNA): TGTGCCACCAGCGGAGTCGTTAAGGAGGGTAATGAAAAACTGTTTTTT. Translation: CATSGVVKEGNEKLFF. Full variable domain (rest looked up from reference TRBV15 and TRBJ1-4): DAMVIQNPRYQVTQFGKPVTLSCSQTLNHNVMYWYQQKSSQAPKLLFHYYDKDFNNEADTPDNFQSRRPNTSFCFLDIRSPGLGDTAMYLCATSGVVKEGNEKLFFGSGTQLSVL.

This chain uses TRBV30 with TRBJ2-1, with TRBD1 matching 8 bases. Germline lookup yields CDR1 GTSNPN and CDR2 SVGIG (reference sequence). V was clipped by 3 bases and J by 7 bases; unmatched bases: 8. The CDR3 is 14 residues long. CDR3 loop: CAWRIGTGMNEQFF. Here the CDR3 DNA reads TGTGCCTGGAGGATCGGGACAGGAATGAATGAGCAGTTCTTC. The variable domain in full, with the rest retrieved from reference TRBV30 and TRBJ2-1, is SQTIHQWPATLVQPVGSPLSLECTVEGTSNPNLYWYRQAAGRGLQLLFYSVGIGQISSEVPQNLSASRPQDRQFILSSKKLLLSDSGFYLCAWRIGTGMNEQFFGPGTRLTVL.

The rearrangement joins TRBV3-1 (or the pseudogene TRBV3-2) to TRBJ2-1, with 8 positions matching TRBD2. The CDR3 contains 16 residues. Germline V gives CDR1 LGHDT, CDR2 YNNKEL (reference sequence). Germline trimming cut 0 bases from V and 2 bases from J; bases unmatched to any gene: 3. As DNA, the CDR3 is TGTGCCAGCAGCCAAGATAGCGGGGAGGCCTACAATGAGCAGTTCTTC. This gives the protein CASSQDSGEAYNEQFF.

The chain carries TRBV5-6 and TRBJ1-5, with TRBD1 matching 8 bases. Germline lookup yields CDR1 SGHDT and CDR2 YYEEEE. The CDR3 covers 16 residues. V trimming: 4 bases; J trimming: 0 bases; junction bases outside the gene matches: 6. As DNA, the CDR3 is TGTGCCAGCAGCAGACAGGGGACTTATAGCAATCAGCCCCAGCATTTT. It translates to CASSRQGTYSNQPQHF.

The gene calls are TRBV11-3 and TRBJ2-7; 7 positions match TRBD1. CDR1 is SGHNT, CDR2 YENEEA, per germline. The junction had 4 bases not matched to a gene; V was cut back by 6 bases and J by 5 bases. This CDR3 is 12 amino acids long. In DNA, the CDR3 is TGTGCCAGCAGTGGTGACAGGGACGAGCAGTACTTC. It yields the protein CASSGDRDEQYF.

V usage is TRBV2 and J usage is TRBJ1-1; maybe TRBD1 (5 bases). Germline V gives CDR1 SNHLY, CDR2 FYNNEI. V was trimmed by 4 bases and J by 1 base, leaving 7 bases between them. The CDR3 extends over 13 amino acids. The CDR3 DNA reads as TGTGCCAGCAGTGGGACACCGAACACTGAAGCTTTCTTT. Translated, it gives CASSGTPNTEAFF. The variable domain in full, with the rest retrieved from reference TRBV2 and TRBJ1-1, is EPEVTQTPSHQVTQMGQEVILRCVPISNHLYFYWYRQILGQKVEFLVSFYNNEISEKSEIFDDQFSVERPDGSNFTLKIRSTKLEDSAMYFCASSGTPNTEAFFGQGTRLTVV.

This clone has more than one count but fewer than ten. V usage is TRBV5-6 and J usage is TRBJ1-3, with TRBD1 matching over 7 bases. The CDR3 consists of 14 residues. The germline gives CDR1 SGHDT, CDR2 YYEEEE. Trimming cost V 4 bases and J 6 bases; bases outside gene matches: 7. CDR3 residues: CASSRQGTENTIYF. CDR3 bases: TGTGCCAGCAGCCGACAAGGGACAGAAAACACCATATATTTT. The full variable domain, in which reference TRBV5-6 and TRBJ1-3 provide the parts outside the CDR3, is DAGVTQSPTHLIKTRGQQVTLRCSPKSGHDTVSWYQQALGQGPQFIFQYYEEEERQRGNFPDRFSGHQFPNYSSELNVNALLLGDSALYLCASSRQGTENTIYFGEGSWLTVV.

The rearrangement links TRBV27 to TRBJ1-5; 9 nucleotides agree with TRBD1. CDR3 length: 16 amino acids. Germline values: CDR1 MNHEY, CDR2 SMNVEV (reference sequence). The ends lost 0 bases at V and 1 base at J; junction bases unmatched: 1. This chain's CDR3 is CASSLSTGGSNQPQHF. The CDR3 DNA follows: TGTGCCAGCAGTTTATCGACAGGGGGAAGCAATCAGCCCCAGCATTTT.

The chain recombines TRBV2 with TRBJ2-7, with 7 bases lining up with TRBD2. Germline CDR1 and CDR2: SNHLY and FYNNEI. J was trimmed by 2 bases and V by 7 bases; bases with no gene match: 8. CDR3 length: 14 amino acids. This chain's CDR3 is CASTTQGLAYEQYF. Here the CDR3 DNA reads TGTGCCAGCACCACACAAGGACTAGCCTACGAGCAGTACTTC.

This clone has only one observation. This rearrangement joins TRBV29-1 to TRBJ2-1, with D perhaps matching TRBD1 (6 bases). From germline, CDR1 is SQVTM and CDR2 ANQGSEA. The CDR3 totals 15 residues. The germline V and J ends were trimmed by 5 bases and 4 bases, with 18 bases remaining between them. CDR3 loop: CSVLETGSWYNEQFF. CDR3 nucleotide sequence: TGCAGCGTTTTGGAAACAGGGTCGTGGTACAATGAGCAGTTCTTC.

This clone appeared a few times. This chain links TRBV2 with TRBJ2-7, with TRBD1 matching 7 bases. There are 13 residues in the CDR3. V dropped 7 bases and J dropped 7; count of bases not matched to a gene: 10. The germline gives CDR1 SNHLY, CDR2 FYNNEI. In nucleotides, the CDR3 is TGTGCCAGCACCTTCAACAGGGGTACGGAGCAGTACTTC. Translating gives CASTFNRGTEQYF.

V and J are TRBV5-1 and TRBJ1-3, with TRBD1 as a possible D gene (6 bases). The CDR3 runs 15 residues. V was cut by 0 bases and J by 4 bases, with 11 bases left in between. Germline-derived CDR1 and CDR2 are SGHRS and YFSETQ. DNA for the CDR3: TGCGCCAGCAGCTTGGCTGGGGGCGACGGAAACACCATATATTTT. Its protein is CASSLAGGDGNTIYF.

The rearrangement joins TRBV3-1 (or the pseudogene TRBV3-2) to TRBJ1-3; D not certain. The germline V gene has CDR1 LGHDT and CDR2 YNNKEL (reference sequence). The CDR3 is 15 residues long. V was shortened by 3 bases and J by 0 bases, with 9 bases between the two germline ends. In nucleotides, the CDR3 is TGTGCCAGCAGCCACTCAGATTACTCTGGAAACACCATATATTTT. Amino acids: CASSHSDYSGNTIYF.

The genes are TRBV28 and TRBJ2-2; weak D call: TRBD1 (6 bases). Germline values: CDR1 MDHEN, CDR2 SYDVKM. V was clipped by 9 bases and J by 8 bases, with 25 bases between them. CDR3 length: 16 amino acids. The CDR3 spells CASNVPQGLGAGELFF. The CDR3 DNA reads as TGTGCCAGTAATGTACCTCAGGGGTTGGGAGCTGGGGAGCTGTTTTTT.

The V and J genes are TRBV7-2 and TRBJ1-1; D remains ambiguous. The CDR3 extends over 12 amino acids. V was trimmed by 5 bases and J by 7 bases, leaving 11 bases between them. Germline V lookup: CDR1 SGHTA, CDR2 FQGNSA. CDR3 nucleotide sequence: TGTGCCAGCAGCCCATACGAGGGTGAAGCTTTCTTT. It yields the protein CASSPYEGEAFF.

The rearrangement joins TRBV7-6 to TRBJ1-2; the D gene is possibly TRBD1 (6 bases). Germline assignment: CDR1 SGHVS and CDR2 FNYEAQ. The CDR3 is made up of 20 amino acids. Trimming shortened V by 1 base and J by 0 bases, and 24 bases separated the two germline ends. CDR3 amino acids: CASSLGATKGQKTTNYGYTF. CDR3 DNA: TGTGCCAGCAGCTTAGGGGCGACAAAGGGACAAAAGACTACTAACTATGGCTACACCTTC.

CDR3: CASKLPPDTQYF. The DNA for the CDR3 is TGTGCCAGCAAACTACCCCCAGATACGCAGTATTTT. The chain combines TRBV28 with TRBJ2-3; D is undetermined. The germline CDR1 and CDR2 sequences are MDHEN and SYDVKM. The CDR3 runs to 12 residues. V shed 7 bases and J shed 4 bases, with 9 bases lying between them.

This clone was observed once. The V and J genes are TRBV10-3 and TRBJ1-1, with TRBD1 matching 7 bases. The J segment lost 2 bases and the V segment lost 10 bases, leaving 7 bases of the junction unmatched. The CDR3 extends over 13 amino acids. Germline lookup yields CDR1 ENHRY and CDR2 SYGVKD. The CDR3 protein is CATAPGGNTEAFF. The DNA for the CDR3 is TGTGCCACCGCACCAGGGGGAAACACTGAAGCTTTCTTT.

The chain couples TRBV7-8 to TRBJ1-2, with D perhaps matching TRBD1 (5 bases). This CDR3 comprises 15 residues. Trimming stripped 0 bases from V and 5 bases from J, with 13 bases between. The V gene's germline CDR1 is SGHVS and CDR2 FQNEAQ. The CDR3 loop is CASSLAETVTYGYTF. In DNA, the CDR3 is TGTGCCAGCAGCTTAGCCGAGACAGTAACATATGGCTACACCTTC.

This clone was observed a handful of times. In DNA form, the CDR3 reads TGTGCCAGCTCACCACCCTGGGCAGGGCCCTCCTATAATTCACCCCTCCACTTT. This encodes CASSPPWAGPSYNSPLHF. This sequence joins TRBV18 and TRBJ1-6; the D gene is possibly TRBD1 (5 bases). The germline V gene has CDR1 KGHSH and CDR2 LQKENI. V was trimmed by 0 bases and J by 0 bases, leaving 12 bases between them. This CDR3 contains 18 residues.

The CDR3 reads CASSVRTGPRPFLQQFF. In DNA, the CDR3 is TGTGCCAGCAGCGTGAGAACAGGGCCTCGCCCCTTCCTCCAGCAGTTCTTC. The rearrangement uses TRBV5-8 and TRBJ2-1; a possible D gene is TRBD1 (6 bases). Between the trimmed V and J ends, which lost 4 bases and 11 bases, there was a span of 28 bases. CDR1 and CDR2 from the germline V gene are SGHTS and YDEGEE. This CDR3 is 17 amino acids long. The full variable domain, its missing parts supplied by reference TRBV5-8 and TRBJ2-1, is EAGVTQSPTHLIKTRGQQATLRCSPISGHTSVYWYQQALGLGLQFLLWYDEGEERNRGNFPPRFSGRQFPNYSSELNVNALELEDSALYLCASSVRTGPRPFLQQFFGPGTRLTVL.

This clone was seen more than once but under ten times. The V gene is TRBV27, the J gene TRBJ2-1; D is perhaps TRBD1 (5 bases). The CDR3 runs to 15 residues. CDR1 is MNHEY, CDR2 SMNVEV, per germline (reference sequence). V shed 5 bases and J shed 2 bases, with 13 bases lying between them. CDR3 sequence (DNA): TGTGCCAGCAGTCAACGGGTGGGGCCCTACAATGAGCAGTTCTTC. As protein: CASSQRVGPYNEQFF.

This clone was counted only a few times. This chain uses TRBV2 with TRBJ1-5, with a tentative D call TRBD1 (6 bases). The ends were cut back, 3 bases at V and 5 bases at J, with 14 bases in the middle. The length of the CDR3 is 15 residues. The germline V gene has CDR1 SNHLY and CDR2 FYNNEI. The chain's CDR3 is CASSERGQGYQPQHF. CDR3 nucleotide sequence: TGTGCCAGCAGTGAGAGAGGTCAGGGGTATCAGCCCCAGCATTTT.